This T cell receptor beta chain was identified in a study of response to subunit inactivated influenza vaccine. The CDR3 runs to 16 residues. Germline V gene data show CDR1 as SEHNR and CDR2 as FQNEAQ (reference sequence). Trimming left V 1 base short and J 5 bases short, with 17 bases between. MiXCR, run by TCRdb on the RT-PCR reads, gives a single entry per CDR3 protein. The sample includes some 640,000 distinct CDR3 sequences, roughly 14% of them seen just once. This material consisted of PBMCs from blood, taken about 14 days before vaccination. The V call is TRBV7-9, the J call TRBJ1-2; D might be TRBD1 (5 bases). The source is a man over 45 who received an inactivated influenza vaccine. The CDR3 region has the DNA TGTGCCAGCAGCTTAGTGCCACGGGAGGGACGGTATGGCTACACCTTC. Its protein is CASSLVPREGRYGYTF.